The 23 T cell receptor beta chains below were found in one sample sequenced in a study of T cell changes during pregnancy in multiple sclerosis. TCRdb keeps only in-frame clones here, not all; method: immunoSEQ multiplex PCR. The table records under 50,000 clones, roughly nine tenths of them present only once. The starting material was CD4+ T cells from peripheral blood mononuclear cells, obtained in the second trimester of pregnancy. All receptors come from a female donor in good health, enrolled as a control in a pregnancy study.

This sequence joins TRBV27 and TRBJ2-1; 7 positions match TRBD2. J lost 1 base, V lost 5 bases, and 5 bases had no gene match. This CDR3 has 15 residues. Germline-derived CDR1 and CDR2 are MNHEY and SMNVEV (reference sequence). The CDR3 region has the DNA TGTGCCAGCAGTCCTCCGGGGGGTTCCTACAATGAGCAGTTCTTC. This gives the protein CASSPPGGSYNEQFF.

The chain has TRBV6-5 and TRBJ2-3; D is unresolved. CDR3 length equals 12 residues. Trimming took 0 bases from V and 4 from J, leaving 2 bases between them. Germline CDR1 is MNHEY and CDR2 is SVGAGI. CDR3 residues: CASSYSSDTQYF. CDR3 DNA: TGTGCCAGCAGTTACTCCTCAGATACGCAGTATTTT.

The chain carries TRBV30 and TRBJ2-5, with D possibly matching TRBD2 (6 bases). CDR1 and CDR2 (germline): GTSNPN, SVGIG (reference sequence). This CDR3 region has 13 residues. Trimming took off 2 bases at V and 5 bases at J, with 12 bases between the two ends. The CDR3 DNA is TGTGCCTGGAGTTCGGGGGAACGGGAGACCCAGTACTTC. It encodes CAWSSGERETQYF.

The rearrangement joins TRBV27 to TRBJ2-5; 8 positions agree with TRBD2. Germline V gene sequence: CDR1 MNHEY, CDR2 SMNVEV (reference sequence). J was trimmed by 3 bases and V by 6 bases; bases with no gene match: 12. This CDR3 spans 16 amino acids. The CDR3 loop reads CASSPIERGGKETQYF. Written as DNA, the CDR3 is TGTGCCAGCAGCCCCATCGAACGGGGGGGGAAAGAGACCCAGTACTTC.

This clone was counted a few times. This chain links TRBV7-2 with TRBJ1-1, with no clear D. Germline V gene sequence: CDR1 SGHTA, CDR2 FQGNSA. The V end was cut by 2 bases, the J end by 1 base, with 5 bases between. This CDR3 has 13 residues. The CDR3 is CASSLLRNTEAFF. The CDR3 region has the DNA TGTGCCAGCAGCTTACTCAGGAACACTGAAGCTTTCTTT.

The chain joins TRBV19 to TRBJ2-5; 9 bases agree with TRBD1. Germline values: CDR1 LNHDA, CDR2 SQIVND (reference sequence). The CDR3 contains 16 residues. Trimming removed 3 bases from V and 4 bases from J; junction bases left unmatched: 9. CDR3 in amino acids: CASSIRTGVFTETQYF. CDR3 bases: TGTGCCAGTAGTATCAGGACAGGGGTCTTCACAGAGACCCAGTACTTC.

The genes are TRBV9 and TRBJ2-3, with D perhaps TRBD2 (6 bases). Germline lookup yields CDR1 SGDLS and CDR2 YYNGEE. The CDR3 runs to 16 residues. With 2 bases removed from V and 3 bases from J, the gap between germline ends came to 16 bases. The CDR3 is CASSVRGTLGTDTQYF. The CDR3 DNA sequence: TGTGCCAGCAGCGTGCGCGGGACTCTGGGGACAGATACGCAGTATTTT.

The genes are TRBV9 and TRBJ2-2; 9 positions agree with TRBD2. The junction had 4 bases not matched to a gene; V was cut back by 4 bases and J by 0 bases. The CDR3 covers 16 residues. Germline V gene data show CDR1 as SGDLS and CDR2 as YYNGEE. DNA of the CDR3: TGTGCCAGCAGCTCAACTAGCGGGCCGAACACCGGGGAGCTGTTTTTT. Residues: CASSSTSGPNTGELFF.

On this clone itself: The identical CDR3 is also encoded by other nucleotide sequences in the sample. V usage is TRBV18 and J usage is TRBJ1-2, with 7 nucleotides matching TRBD1. Trimming cost V 4 bases and J 2 bases; bases outside gene matches: 1. The CDR3 is 13 residues long. In germline, CDR1 is KGHSH, CDR2 LQKENI. The chain's CDR3 is CASSRDSNYGYTF. The DNA for the CDR3 is TGTGCCAGCTCACGGGACAGCAACTATGGCTACACCTTC.

The count of this clone is one. J is TRBJ2-2 and V is TRBV7-3; 7 bases fit TRBD1. The CDR3 has 16 residues. The germline CDR1 and CDR2 sequences are SGHTA and FQGTGA. V was pared by 5 bases and J by 5 bases, with 11 bases of the junction left unmatched. The DNA of the CDR3 is TGTGCCAGCAGCGAGAGAAGGGGGCCTAGGACCGGGGAGCTGTTTTTT. Translated: CASSERRGPRTGELFF.

This chain connects TRBV7-8 to TRBJ2-3; D unclear. V lost 1 base to trimming and J lost 6 bases, with 11 bases between them. The germline gives CDR1 SGHVS, CDR2 FQNEAQ. The CDR3 runs to 14 residues. CDR3 amino acids: CASSLVGRSDTQYF. CDR3 sequence (DNA): TGTGCCAGCAGCTTAGTCGGTCGTAGCGATACGCAGTATTTT.

The chain has TRBV15 and TRBJ2-5; D is ambiguous. The ends were cut back, 0 bases at V and 2 bases at J, with 10 bases in the middle. The germline V gene has CDR1 LNHNV and CDR2 YYDKDF (reference sequence). The CDR3 is 15 residues long. The CDR3 sequence: CATSRDPGSQETQYF. CDR3 coding DNA: TGTGCCACCAGCAGAGATCCTGGCAGTCAAGAGACCCAGTACTTC.

The chain uses TRBV4-1 and TRBJ1-2, with D tentatively TRBD1 (6 bases). Germline CDR1 MGHRA, CDR2 YSYEKL. V shed 1 base and J shed 12 bases, with 18 bases lying between them. CDR3 length: 14 residues. CDR3 coding DNA: TGCGCCAGCAGCCAAGGGGGGGGGCCCAAGACCCACACCTTC. It codes for CASSQGGGPKTHTF.

J is TRBJ1-2 and V is TRBV27; tentatively, D is TRBD1 (5 bases). Per germline, CDR1 MNHEY and CDR2 SMNVEV (reference sequence). Deletions cut 7 bases from V and 3 bases from J, with 12 bases between. This CDR3 has 13 residues. DNA for the CDR3: TGTGCCAGCACCTCCCGGGGGGACTATGGCTACACCTTC. Its translation is CASTSRGDYGYTF.

The CDR3 bases are TGTGCCAGCAGCAGCGGGGGGATCTACAATGAGCAGTTCTTC. Translation gives CASSSGGIYNEQFF. The chain has TRBV6-5 and TRBJ2-1; 9 nucleotides align to TRBD2. V trimming: 6 bases; J trimming: 3 bases; junction bases outside the gene matches: 3. The CDR3 is made up of 14 amino acids. Per germline, CDR1 MNHEY and CDR2 SVGAGI.

V usage is TRBV5-6 and J usage is TRBJ1-5; TRBD1 is a possible D gene (6 bases). Trimming shortened V by 3 bases and J by 8 bases, and 12 bases separated the two germline ends. The V gene's germline CDR1 is SGHDT and CDR2 YYEEEE. CDR3 length equals 13 residues. The chain's CDR3 is CASSSGTREPQHF. The CDR3 DNA is TGTGCCAGCAGCTCCGGGACAAGGGAGCCCCAGCATTTT.

The rearrangement uses TRBV19 and TRBJ1-1, with a tentative D call TRBD1 (5 bases). Germline-derived CDR1 and CDR2 are LNHDA and SQIVND (reference sequence). The CDR3 has 13 amino acids. V lost 5 bases and J 0 bases, leaving 7 bases between the germline ends. The CDR3 nucleotides read TGTGCCAGTAGTCAGGGAATGAACACTGAAGCTTTCTTT. Translating it yields CASSQGMNTEAFF.

The V gene is TRBV7-2, the J gene TRBJ2-7; D is perhaps TRBD1 (6 bases). Trimming cost V 8 bases and J 6 bases, with 17 bases left between them. CDR1 is SGHTA and CDR2 is FQGNSA in the germline V gene. The CDR3 runs to 13 residues. The CDR3 region is CASAGGGHGEQYF. For the CDR3, the DNA is TGTGCCAGCGCCGGTGGGGGCCACGGCGAGCAGTACTTC.

The chain recombines TRBV18 with TRBJ1-1; D possibly corresponds to TRBD1 (6 bases). CDR3 length: 15 amino acids. Germline V gives CDR1 KGHSH, CDR2 LQKENI. V gave up 4 bases and J gave up 1 base, with 13 bases separating them. CDR3 sequence: CASSRVTGPNTEAFF. The CDR3 region has the DNA TGTGCCAGCTCACGAGTAACAGGGCCGAACACTGAAGCTTTCTTT.

There are a few counts of this clone. The chain employs TRBV9 and TRBJ1-1; 8 bases are shared with TRBD1. Germline values: CDR1 SGDLS, CDR2 YYNGEE. The CDR3 length is 13 residues. The V segment lost 3 bases and the J segment 5 bases; nucleotides outside the gene matches: 3. The CDR3 sequence is CASSGQGLTEAFF. In DNA form, the CDR3 reads TGTGCCAGCAGCGGACAGGGGTTAACTGAAGCTTTCTTT.

This chain joins TRBV30 and TRBJ1-1; D is possibly TRBD1 (6 bases). Trimming removed 5 bases from V and 4 bases from J, with 14 bases in between. CDR1 and CDR2 from the germline V gene are GTSNPN and SVGIG (reference sequence). The length of the CDR3 is 13 residues. CDR3 in DNA: TGTGCCTGGGGGGTCCAGGGGCTCACTGAAGCTTTCTTT. Residues: CAWGVQGLTEAFF. The complete variable domain, with remaining parts taken from reference TRBV30 and TRBJ1-1, reads SQTIHQWPATLVQPVGSPLSLECTVEGTSNPNLYWYRQAAGRGLQLLFYSVGIGQISSEVPQNLSASRPQDRQFILSSKKLLLSDSGFYLCAWGVQGLTEAFFGQGTRLTVV.

The V gene is TRBV30, the J gene TRBJ2-3, with D perhaps TRBD1 (6 bases). The CDR3 is 14 amino acids. Germline lookup yields CDR1 GTSNPN and CDR2 SVGIG (reference sequence). With 0 bases removed from V and 2 bases from J, the gap between germline ends came to 9 bases. The DNA of the CDR3 is TGTGCCTGGAGTGTTGGGGGCCACACAGATACGCAGTATTTT. Its translation: CAWSVGGHTDTQYF.

This clone was observed once. This sequence joins TRBV7-8 and TRBJ1-1; 7 bases map to TRBD1. V lost 7 bases, J lost 4 bases, and 9 bases stayed unmatched. Germline V CDR1 and CDR2: SGHVS, FQNEAQ. The CDR3 is 14 amino acids. Here the CDR3 DNA reads TGTGCCAGCAAAAAGGGCCAGGGGGTCACTGAAGCTTTCTTT. This encodes CASKKGQGVTEAFF.